These T cell receptor beta chains were read from a single sample in a study of T cell responses to AZD1222 COVID-19 vaccine. Libraries were prepared by immunoSEQ multiplex PCR; TCRdb keeps only in-frame clonotypes and omits some of them. This sample yields about 130,000 clones, of which under 95% are seen a single time; roughly 2% belongs to the top ten. The sequencing here drew on peripheral blood, taken on day 0 of AZD1222 vaccination. The receptors were gathered from an adult in good health. CDR3s include the opening cysteine and the closing phenylalanine or tryptophan. D genes are given only for firm matches. Expanded clones are given a class, and other clones once, few, many or no size at all.

>14|TRBD2|TRBV11-1|.|TRBJ2-2
TGTGCCAGCAGCTTACGACTAGCGGGAGGGGAGCTGTTTTTT
CASSLRLAGGELFF
>14|.|TRBV18|once|TRBJ1-2
TGTGCCAGCTCACCGGGGGCAGTGAGGTATGGCTACACCTTC
CASSPGAVRYGYTF
>14|TRBD1|TRBV6-5|.|TRBJ2-7
TGTGCCAGCAGAAGGACAGGGGGTCGCGACGAGCAGTACTTC
CASRRTGGRDEQYF
>15|TRBD1|TRBV19|.|TRBJ1-5
TGTGCCAGTAGCTCCGGGACAGGAGGGTATCAGCCCCAGCATTTT
CASSSGTGGYQPQHF
>15|TRBD1|TRBV6-6|few|TRBJ1-3
TGTGCCAGCAGCCGGGGACAGCTCTCTGGAAACACCATATATTTT
CASSRGQLSGNTIYF
>13|.|TRBV15|.|TRBJ2-1
TGTGCCACCAGCAAGGGGTCCTACAATGAGCAGTTCTTC
CATSKGSYNEQFF
>15|.|TRBV5-1|.|TRBJ2-7
TGCGCCAGCAGCTTGGTAGCCCGGACCGCCTACGAGCAGTACTTC
CASSLVARTAYEQYF
>13|.|TRBV18|.|TRBJ2-1
TGTGCCAGCTCACCCGAGGGGTACAATGAGCAGTTCTTC
CASSPEGYNEQFF
>14|TRBD1|TRBV5-4|.|TRBJ1-4
TGTGCCAGCAGTCGACAGGGGGCTCGGGAAAAACTGTTTTTT
CASSRQGAREKLFF
>15|.|TRBV5-8|.|TRBJ1-5
TGTGCCAGCAGCTTGGGACAGGTCGGCAATCAGCCCCAGCATTTT
CASSLGQVGNQPQHF